What follows are 11 T cell receptor beta chains derived from one specimen sequenced in a study of T cells in Graves' hyperthyroidism and ophthalmopathy (dated by TCRdb to the late 2010s). Receptor amplification or capture employed multiplex PCR. The instrument given in TCRdb is Illumina HiSeq 2000. The TCR beta CDR3 regions were amplified from the RNA transcripts. For the first round of RT-PCR on the TCR CDR3, the HTBI primer set was used together with the Qiagen OneStep RT-PCR kit. TCRdb reran the public reads through fastp at Q25 and MiXCR, keeping productive beta chains. Every CDR3 protein is listed once, alongside the most common genes and DNA of its rows. This sample is represented by roughly 570,000 distinct CDR3 sequences; roughly 50% of them were singletons. Of the sample, around 20% is held by the ten largest clones. Source material: peripheral blood or thyroid tissue (not recorded which). These receptors were obtained from an adult woman with Graves' disease, either hyperthyroidism or ophthalmopathy (not recorded which).

Concerning this clonotype itself: A junction end diverges from the germline sequence, so it may reflect a read error. The gene calls are TRBV7-9 and TRBJ2-2, with TRBD2 matching over 10 bases. There are 16 residues in the CDR3. Germline CDR1 is SEHNR and CDR2 is FQNEAQ (reference sequence). CDR3 bases: TGTGCCAGCAGCTCCCTGGGACTAGCGAACACCGGGGAGCTGTCTTGG. It specifies CASSSLGLANTGELSW.

The sample holds many counts of this clonotype. The rearrangement links TRBV28 to TRBJ1-2; no clear D gene. Germline CDR1 MDHEN, CDR2 SYDVKM. The CDR3 has 13 residues. V dropped 2 bases and J dropped 2 bases, with 6 bases sitting between them. This CDR3 is CASSLVGNYGYTF. In DNA, the CDR3 is TGTGCCAGCAGTTTAGTGGGGAACTATGGCTACACCTTC.

This clonotype was counted once. A much larger clone sits a single nucleotide away, making a read error possible. The chain uses TRBV5-1 and TRBJ2-7; D perhaps matches TRBD1 (6 bases). Deletions cut 2 bases from V and 4 bases from J, with 22 bases between. There are 17 residues in the CDR3. CDR1 and CDR2 (germline): SGHRS, YFSETQ. The CDR3 spells CASSFNGAGAIWYEQYF. In DNA, the CDR3 is TGCGCCAGCAGCTTCAATGGCGCAGGGGCGATATGGTACGAGCAGTACTTC.

This clonotype came up many times. The rearrangement joins TRBV7-9 to TRBJ1-1, with 8 bases aligning to TRBD1. CDR3 length equals 19 residues. In germline, CDR1 is SEHNR, CDR2 FQNEAQ (reference sequence). Trimming cost V 2 bases and J 6 bases; bases outside gene matches: 20. The DNA for the CDR3 is TGTGCCAGCAGCTTACCGTATTACAGGGGGAACGTCATACCCCCTGAAGCTTTCTTT. Its protein is CASSLPYYRGNVIPPEAFF.

This clonotype was recorded many times. The genes are TRBV19 and TRBJ2-2; 10 bases are a match to TRBD2. V gave up 3 bases and J gave up 2 bases; unmatched junction bases: 6. Per germline, CDR1 LNHDA and CDR2 SQIVND (reference sequence). The CDR3 consists of 17 residues. The CDR3 reads CASSMGGLAENTGELFF. CDR3 in DNA: TGTGCCAGTAGTATGGGTGGACTAGCGGAAAACACCGGGGAGCTGTTTTTT.

This chain joins TRBV20-1 and TRBJ1-1; D unclear. Trimming stripped 6 bases from V and 6 bases from J, with 14 bases between. The CDR3 covers 12 residues. Germline loops: CDR1 DFQATT, CDR2 SNEGSKA (reference sequence). The CDR3 reads CSATRTDSEAFF. The CDR3 DNA follows: TGCAGTGCAACCCGGACGGACTCTGAAGCTTTCTTT.

This clonotype was seen ten or more times. The chain recombines TRBV3-1 with TRBJ1-1; D not resolved. Germline V gene data show CDR1 as LGHDT and CDR2 as YNNKEL (reference sequence). V was shortened by 0 bases and J by 1 base, with 15 bases between the two germline ends. The CDR3 totals 17 residues. The CDR3 DNA reads as TGTGCCAGCAGCCAAGATACGGGGAATCGAGGGAACACTGAAGCTTTCTTT. Its protein product is CASSQDTGNRGNTEAFF.

With respect to this clonotype: Its ends do not fully match the called genes, so a read error is possible. The chain joins TRBV3-1 to TRBJ2-7; tentatively, D is TRBD2 (7 bases). The germline V gene has CDR1 LGHDT and CDR2 YNNKEL (reference sequence). The CDR3 is 14 amino acids. DNA for the CDR3: TGTGCCAGCAGCCAAGGGAGGGCGGGGGACACCACAGACTTC. Residues: CASSQGRAGDTTDF.

The chain has TRBV10-3 and TRBJ1-1, with D possibly TRBD1 on 5 matching bases. Trimming shortened V by 3 bases and J by 5 bases, and 10 bases separated the two germline ends. The CDR3 is 13 amino acids. From germline, CDR1 is ENHRY and CDR2 SYGVKD. The CDR3 nucleotides read TGTGCCATCAGTGACAGGGATTATACTGAAGCTTTCTTT. It translates to CAISDRDYTEAFF.

This clonotype was observed many times. V is TRBV2 and J is TRBJ2-5, with 10 bases matching TRBD1. The CDR3 sequence is 16 residues long. The V gene's germline CDR1 is SNHLY and CDR2 FYNNEI. The ends lost 5 bases at V and 1 base at J; junction bases unmatched: 7. This CDR3 is CASSPLTGGRQETQYF. The CDR3 DNA reads TGTGCCAGCAGTCCTTTGACAGGGGGCCGCCAAGAGACCCAGTACTTC.

This chain uses TRBV10-3 with TRBJ2-7; the match to TRBD2 covers 8 bases. The trim removed 6 bases at V and 3 bases at J, leaving 16 bases unmatched. The germline CDR1 and CDR2 sequences are ENHRY and SYGVKD. This CDR3 spans 17 amino acids. The CDR3 sequence: CAIRAGAGPSGSYEQYF. In DNA, the CDR3 is TGTGCCATCAGGGCGGGGGCGGGACCCAGCGGGAGCTACGAGCAGTACTTC.